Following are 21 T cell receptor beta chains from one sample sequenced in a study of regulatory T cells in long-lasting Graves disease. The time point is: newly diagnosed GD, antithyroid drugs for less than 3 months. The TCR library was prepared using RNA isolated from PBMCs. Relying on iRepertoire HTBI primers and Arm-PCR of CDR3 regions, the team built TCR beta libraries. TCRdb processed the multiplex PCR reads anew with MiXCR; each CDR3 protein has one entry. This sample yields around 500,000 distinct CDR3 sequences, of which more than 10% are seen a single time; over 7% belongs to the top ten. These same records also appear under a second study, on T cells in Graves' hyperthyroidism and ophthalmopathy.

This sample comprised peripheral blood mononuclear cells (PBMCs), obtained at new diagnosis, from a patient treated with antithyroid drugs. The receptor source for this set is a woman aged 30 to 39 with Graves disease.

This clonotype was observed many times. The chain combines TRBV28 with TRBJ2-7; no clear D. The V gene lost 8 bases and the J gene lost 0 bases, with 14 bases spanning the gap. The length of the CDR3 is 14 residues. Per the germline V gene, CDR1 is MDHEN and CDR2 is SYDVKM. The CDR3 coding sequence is TGTGCCAGCTTAGGCAGTCTCCCCTCCTACGAGCAGTACTTC. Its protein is CASLGSLPSYEQYF.

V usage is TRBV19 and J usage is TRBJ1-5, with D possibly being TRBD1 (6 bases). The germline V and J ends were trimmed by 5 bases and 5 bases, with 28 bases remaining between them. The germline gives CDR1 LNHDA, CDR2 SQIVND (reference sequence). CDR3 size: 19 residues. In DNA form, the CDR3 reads TGTGCCAGTAGTGTTGACAGTCGAGGCCCACAGGGAATCCATCAGCCCCAGCATTTT. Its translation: CASSVDSRGPQGIHQPQHF.

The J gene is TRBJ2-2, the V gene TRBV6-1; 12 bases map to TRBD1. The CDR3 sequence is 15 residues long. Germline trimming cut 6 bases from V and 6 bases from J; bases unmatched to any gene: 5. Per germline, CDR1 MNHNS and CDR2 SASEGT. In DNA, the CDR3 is TGTGCCAGCAGAGTGGGACAGGGGGCGTCCGGGGAGCTGTTTTTT. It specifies CASRVGQGASGELFF.

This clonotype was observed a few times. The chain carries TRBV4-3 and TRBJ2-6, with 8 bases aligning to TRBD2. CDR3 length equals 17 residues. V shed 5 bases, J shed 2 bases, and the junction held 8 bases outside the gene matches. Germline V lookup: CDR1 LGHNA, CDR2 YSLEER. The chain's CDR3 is CASSAQRERTGANVLTF. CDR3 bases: TGCGCCAGCAGCGCGCAGCGGGAGAGAACTGGGGCCAACGTCCTGACTTTC.

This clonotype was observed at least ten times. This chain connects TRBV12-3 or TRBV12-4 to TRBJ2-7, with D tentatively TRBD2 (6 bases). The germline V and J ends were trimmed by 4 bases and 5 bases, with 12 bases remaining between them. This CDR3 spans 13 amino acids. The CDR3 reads CASSSAGINEQYF. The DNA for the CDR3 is TGTGCCAGCAGTTCTGCGGGGATTAACGAGCAGTACTTC.

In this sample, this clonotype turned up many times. CDR3 nucleotide sequence: TGCAGCGTTGAAAGCTTACCGGGACAACTACTCCCAGGGGAGAATGAGCAGTTCTTC. It encodes CSVESLPGQLLPGENEQFF. The rearrangement links TRBV29-1 to TRBJ2-1; tentatively, D is TRBD1 (6 bases). V lost 2 bases to trimming and J lost 7 bases, with 30 bases between them. Germline loops: CDR1 SQVTM, CDR2 ANQGSEA. The CDR3 covers 19 residues.

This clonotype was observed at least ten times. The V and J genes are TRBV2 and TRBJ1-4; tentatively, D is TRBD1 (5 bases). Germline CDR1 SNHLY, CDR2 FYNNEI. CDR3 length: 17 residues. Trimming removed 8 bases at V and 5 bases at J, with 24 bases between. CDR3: CASGDLHNTGENEKLFF. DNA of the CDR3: TGTGCCAGCGGGGACTTACACAATACCGGGGAAAATGAAAAACTGTTTTTT.

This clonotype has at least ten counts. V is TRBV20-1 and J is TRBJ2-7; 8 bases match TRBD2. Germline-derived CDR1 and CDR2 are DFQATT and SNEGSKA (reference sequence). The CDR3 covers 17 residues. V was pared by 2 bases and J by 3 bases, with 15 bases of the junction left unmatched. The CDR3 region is CSARPYGNGRADYEQYF. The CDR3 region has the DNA TGCAGTGCTAGACCCTATGGCAACGGGAGGGCCGACTACGAGCAGTACTTC.

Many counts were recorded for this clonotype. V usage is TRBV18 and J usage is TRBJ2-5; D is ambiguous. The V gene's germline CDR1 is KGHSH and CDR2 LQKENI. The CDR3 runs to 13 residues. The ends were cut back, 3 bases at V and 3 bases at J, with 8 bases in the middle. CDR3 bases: TGTGCCAGCTCACCGATTGGGGAAGAGACCCAGTACTTC. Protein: CASSPIGEETQYF.

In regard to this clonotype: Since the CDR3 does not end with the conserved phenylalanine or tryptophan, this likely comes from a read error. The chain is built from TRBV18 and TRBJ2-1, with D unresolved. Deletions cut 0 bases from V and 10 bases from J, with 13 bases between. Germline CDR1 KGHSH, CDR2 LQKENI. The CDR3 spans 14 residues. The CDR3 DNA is TGTGCCAGCTCACCACCGGACCGGTCGGAAGAGCAGTTCCTC. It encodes CASSPPDRSEEQFL.

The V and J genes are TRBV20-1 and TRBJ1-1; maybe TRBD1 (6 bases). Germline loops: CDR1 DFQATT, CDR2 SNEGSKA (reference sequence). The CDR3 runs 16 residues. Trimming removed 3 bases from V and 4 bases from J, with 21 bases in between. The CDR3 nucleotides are TGCAGTGCTAGGGCCAGGGGTGATAGGGGATCCACTGAAGCTTTCTTT. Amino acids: CSARARGDRGSTEAFF.

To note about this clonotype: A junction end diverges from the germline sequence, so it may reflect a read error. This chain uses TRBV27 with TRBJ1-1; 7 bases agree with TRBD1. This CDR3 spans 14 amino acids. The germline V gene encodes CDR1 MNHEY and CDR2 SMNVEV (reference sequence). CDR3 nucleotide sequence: TGTGCCAGCAGCCTACAGGGGTTGAACACTGAAGCTTCCTTT. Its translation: CASSLQGLNTEASF.

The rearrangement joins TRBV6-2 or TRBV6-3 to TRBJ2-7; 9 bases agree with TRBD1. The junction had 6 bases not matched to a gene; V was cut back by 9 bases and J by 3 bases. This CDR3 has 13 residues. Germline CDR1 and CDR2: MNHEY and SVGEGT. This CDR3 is CASELTGGYEQYV. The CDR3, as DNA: TGTGCCAGTGAGTTGACAGGGGGCTACGAGCAGTACGTC.

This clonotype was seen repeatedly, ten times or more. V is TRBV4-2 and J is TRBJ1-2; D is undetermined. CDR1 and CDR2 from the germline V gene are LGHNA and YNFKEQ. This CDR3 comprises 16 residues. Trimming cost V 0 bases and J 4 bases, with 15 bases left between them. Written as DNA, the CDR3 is TGTGCCAGCAGCCAAGAAGCCGTCGGGATTTCCTATGGCTACACCTTC. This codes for CASSQEAVGISYGYTF.

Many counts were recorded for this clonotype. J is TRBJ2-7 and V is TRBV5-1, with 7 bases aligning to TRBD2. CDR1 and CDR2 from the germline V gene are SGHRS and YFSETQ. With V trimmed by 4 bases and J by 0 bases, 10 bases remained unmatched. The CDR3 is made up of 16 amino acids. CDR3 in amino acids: CASSPGRGTFSYEQYF. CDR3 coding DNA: TGCGCCAGCAGCCCGGGGAGGGGAACGTTCTCCTACGAGCAGTACTTC. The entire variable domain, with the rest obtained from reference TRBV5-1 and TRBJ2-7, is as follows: KAGVTQTPRYLIKTRGQQVTLSCSPISGHRSVSWYQQTPGQGLQFLFEYFSETQRNKGNFPGRFSGRQFSNSRSEMNVSTLELGDSALYLCASSPGRGTFSYEQYFGPGTRLTVT.

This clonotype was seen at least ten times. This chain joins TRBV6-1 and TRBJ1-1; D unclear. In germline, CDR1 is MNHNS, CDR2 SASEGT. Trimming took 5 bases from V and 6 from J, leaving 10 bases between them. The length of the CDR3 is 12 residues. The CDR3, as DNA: TGTGCCAGCAGTCATAAAGGAGCTGAAGCTTTCTTT. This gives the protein CASSHKGAEAFF.

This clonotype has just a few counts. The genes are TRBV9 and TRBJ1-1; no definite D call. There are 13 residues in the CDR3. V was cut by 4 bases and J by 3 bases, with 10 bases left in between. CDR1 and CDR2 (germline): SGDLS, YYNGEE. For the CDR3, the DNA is TGTGCCAGCAGCCCCCGGGGTTACACTGAAGCTTTCTTT. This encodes CASSPRGYTEAFF.

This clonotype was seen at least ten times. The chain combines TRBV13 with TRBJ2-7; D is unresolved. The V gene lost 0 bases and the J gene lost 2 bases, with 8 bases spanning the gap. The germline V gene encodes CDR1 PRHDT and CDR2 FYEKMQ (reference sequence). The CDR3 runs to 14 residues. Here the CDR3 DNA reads TGTGCCAGCAGCTTAGGTCTGAAACCCTACGAGCAGTACTTC. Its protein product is CASSLGLKPYEQYF.

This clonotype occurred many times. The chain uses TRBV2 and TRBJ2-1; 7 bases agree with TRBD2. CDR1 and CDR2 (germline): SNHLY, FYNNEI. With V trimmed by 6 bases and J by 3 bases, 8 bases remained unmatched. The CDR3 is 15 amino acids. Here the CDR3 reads CASSNPSGVYNEQFF. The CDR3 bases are TGTGCCAGCAGCAACCCAAGCGGGGTCTACAATGAGCAGTTCTTC.

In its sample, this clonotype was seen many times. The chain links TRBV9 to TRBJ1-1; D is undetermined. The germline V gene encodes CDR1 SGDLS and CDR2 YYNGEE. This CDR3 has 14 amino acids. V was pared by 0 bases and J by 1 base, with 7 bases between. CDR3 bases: TGTGCCAGCAGCGTAGACGGACGGAACACTGAAGCTTTCTTT. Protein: CASSVDGRNTEAFF.

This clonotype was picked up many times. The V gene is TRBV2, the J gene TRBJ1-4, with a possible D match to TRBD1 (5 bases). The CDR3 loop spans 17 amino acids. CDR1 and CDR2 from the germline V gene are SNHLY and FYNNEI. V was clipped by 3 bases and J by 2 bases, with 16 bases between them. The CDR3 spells CASSDRGGVTTNEKLFF. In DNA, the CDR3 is TGTGCCAGCAGTGATCGTGGAGGGGTTACCACTAATGAAAAACTGTTTTTT.